The sequence of this T cell receptor beta chain was determined in a study of monozygotic twins with inflammatory bowel disease. Study-wide findings and caveats: IBD patients, compared with healthy twins, shared fewer clonotypes with others (especially with disease activity). Against healthy co-twins, IBD patients had lower TCRbeta diversity (measured by inverse Simpson).

As regards this clonotype: Its antigen is unidentified.

Per donor, under 3 ml of blood was collected and frozen. The CDR3 extends over 13 amino acids. Per germline, CDR1 DFQATT and CDR2 SNEGSKA (reference sequence). Each CDR3 protein gets one entry in TCRdb, which reprocessed the 5' RACE reads and gives no DNA. This sample's table reports a few hundred thousand distinct CDR3 sequences. V gene TRBV20-1 combines with J gene TRBJ2-7; TCRdb calls TRBD2, which cannot be checked without DNA. The receptor was isolated from a human donor with ulcerative colitis or Crohn's disease, or a healthy co-twin of an affected twin (not recorded which). The sample consisted of blood. The CDR3 reads CSARLAGGHEQYF.